Listed below are T cell receptor beta chains from one sample, sequenced in a study of T cell repertoires in cytomegalovirus infection. These receptors have no known antigen. TCRdb re-derived calls from the reads in MiXCR, one entry per CDR3 protein. Here the sample spans more than 250,000 distinct CDR3 sequences, around 25% being singletons. Specimen: cultured PBMCs, collected from culture after CMV antigen stimulation. The receptors shown here come from a human donor in good health (CMV status not recorded). Some clones in this sample may be carry-over from other donors' samples. Both conserved end residues are part of each CDR3. The D gene is left open where the match is weak.

cdr3_aa: CASSDSYSPLHF
v_call: TRBV7-2
d_call: -
j_call: TRBJ1-6

cdr3_aa: CASTGRTGSEAFF
v_call: TRBV7-2
d_call: TRBD1
j_call: TRBJ1-1

cdr3_aa: CSARRTDEQYF
v_call: TRBV20-1
d_call: -
j_call: TRBJ2-7

cdr3_aa: CASSLAEETQYF
v_call: TRBV7-2
d_call: -
j_call: TRBJ2-5

cdr3_aa: CASSTYPQGGSDEQFF
v_call: TRBV7-9
d_call: -
j_call: TRBJ2-1

cdr3_aa: CASSSTGSVTGELFF
v_call: TRBV7-2
d_call: -
j_call: TRBJ2-2

cdr3_aa: CASSILAGPETQYF
v_call: TRBV7-9
d_call: TRBD2
j_call: TRBJ2-5

cdr3_aa: CASSFARITEAFF
v_call: TRBV7-8
d_call: -
j_call: TRBJ1-1

cdr3_aa: CASSSKTGPINAEAFF
v_call: TRBV6-6
d_call: TRBD1
j_call: TRBJ1-1

cdr3_aa: CASSPHGTDTGELFF
v_call: TRBV7-4
d_call: -
j_call: TRBJ2-2

cdr3_aa: CASSFNRVTEAFF
v_call: TRBV12-3/TRBV12-4
d_call: -
j_call: TRBJ1-1

cdr3_aa: CASSSEQGEAFF
v_call: TRBV11-3
d_call: -
j_call: TRBJ1-1

cdr3_aa: CASGGRAEDTQYF
v_call: TRBV27
d_call: TRBD2
j_call: TRBJ2-3

cdr3_aa: CASSFGRGGGVGTGTEAFF
v_call: TRBV7-2
d_call: -
j_call: TRBJ1-1

cdr3_aa: CASSSRRAEETQYF
v_call: TRBV5-6
d_call: -
j_call: TRBJ2-5

cdr3_aa: CASSPSGAWWDEQYF
v_call: TRBV7-6
d_call: TRBD2
j_call: TRBJ2-7

cdr3_aa: CASRDIRSGNTIYF
v_call: TRBV4-3
d_call: -
j_call: TRBJ1-3

cdr3_aa: CSARAAYSNQPQHF
v_call: TRBV20-1
d_call: -
j_call: TRBJ1-5

cdr3_aa: CASSPQELRNEQYF
v_call: TRBV7-2
d_call: -
j_call: TRBJ2-7

cdr3_aa: CSASRELDYNEQFF
v_call: TRBV20-1
d_call: -
j_call: TRBJ2-1

cdr3_aa: CASSLDVAGGSDTQYF
v_call: TRBV7-9
d_call: TRBD2
j_call: TRBJ2-3

cdr3_aa: CASSLEPGGSDYEQYF
v_call: TRBV7-2
d_call: TRBD2
j_call: TRBJ2-7

cdr3_aa: CASSITGKVGQYF
v_call: TRBV5-5
d_call: -
j_call: TRBJ2-5

cdr3_aa: CAISDYGGGPGEQFF
v_call: TRBV10-3
d_call: TRBD2
j_call: TRBJ2-1

cdr3_aa: CASSPIAGAWDTQYF
v_call: TRBV19
d_call: TRBD2
j_call: TRBJ2-3

cdr3_aa: CASSYFGQGGKETQYF
v_call: TRBV6-2/TRBV6-3
d_call: TRBD1
j_call: TRBJ2-5

cdr3_aa: CASSSVRGGAYGYTF
v_call: TRBV7-9
d_call: -
j_call: TRBJ1-2

cdr3_aa: CASTNAGDSSYEQYF
v_call: TRBV28
d_call: -
j_call: TRBJ2-7

cdr3_aa: CAISDYTKGSTDTQYF
v_call: TRBV10-3
d_call: -
j_call: TRBJ2-3

cdr3_aa: CASSYGEAFF
v_call: TRBV6-6
d_call: -
j_call: TRBJ1-1

cdr3_aa: CASSIARDQPQHF
v_call: TRBV19
d_call: -
j_call: TRBJ1-5

cdr3_aa: CSARGEPSSYNEQFF
v_call: TRBV29-1
d_call: -
j_call: TRBJ2-1

cdr3_aa: CASSLATQEKLFF
v_call: TRBV7-9
d_call: -
j_call: TRBJ1-4

cdr3_aa: CASSWTVANSPLHF
v_call: TRBV7-2
d_call: -
j_call: TRBJ1-6

cdr3_aa: CSAAETFASYNEQFF
v_call: TRBV20-1
d_call: -
j_call: TRBJ2-1

cdr3_aa: CASSYIRGGVTEAFF
v_call: TRBV6-2/TRBV6-3
d_call: -
j_call: TRBJ1-1

cdr3_aa: CASSLGLAGDETQYF
v_call: TRBV5-4
d_call: TRBD2
j_call: TRBJ2-5

cdr3_aa: CASLPDRVASGSYNEQFF
v_call: TRBV6-1
d_call: TRBD2
j_call: TRBJ2-1

cdr3_aa: CSARDEGWTNEKLFF
v_call: TRBV20-1
d_call: -
j_call: TRBJ1-4

cdr3_aa: CASSQDLGRLNYGYTF
v_call: TRBV4-1
d_call: -
j_call: TRBJ1-2

cdr3_aa: CASSPMLGSSNEQFF
v_call: TRBV5-5
d_call: -
j_call: TRBJ2-1

cdr3_aa: CASSRIPGQGAGDTQYF
v_call: TRBV11-2
d_call: TRBD1
j_call: TRBJ2-3

cdr3_aa: CASSLLADEQFF
v_call: TRBV7-2
d_call: TRBD2
j_call: TRBJ2-1

cdr3_aa: CASSYQKGLAGGLNEQFF
v_call: TRBV6-2/TRBV6-3
d_call: TRBD2
j_call: TRBJ2-1